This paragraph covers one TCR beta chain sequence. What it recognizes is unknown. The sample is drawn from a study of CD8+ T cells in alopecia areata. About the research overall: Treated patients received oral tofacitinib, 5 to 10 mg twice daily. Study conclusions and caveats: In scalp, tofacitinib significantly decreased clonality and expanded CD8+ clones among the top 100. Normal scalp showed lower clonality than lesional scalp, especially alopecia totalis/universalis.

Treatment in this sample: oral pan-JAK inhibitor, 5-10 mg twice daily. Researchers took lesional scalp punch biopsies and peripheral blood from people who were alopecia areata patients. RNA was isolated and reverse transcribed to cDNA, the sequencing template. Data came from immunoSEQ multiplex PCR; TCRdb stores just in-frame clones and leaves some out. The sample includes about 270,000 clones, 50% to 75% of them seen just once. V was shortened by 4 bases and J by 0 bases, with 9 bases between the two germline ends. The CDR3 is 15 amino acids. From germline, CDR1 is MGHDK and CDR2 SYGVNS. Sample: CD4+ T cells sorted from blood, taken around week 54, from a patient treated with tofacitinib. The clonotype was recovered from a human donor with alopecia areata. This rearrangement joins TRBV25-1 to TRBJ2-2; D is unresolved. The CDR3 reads CASSVTPPNTGELFF. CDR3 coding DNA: TGTGCCAGCAGTGTTACACCCCCGAACACCGGGGAGCTGTTTTTT.